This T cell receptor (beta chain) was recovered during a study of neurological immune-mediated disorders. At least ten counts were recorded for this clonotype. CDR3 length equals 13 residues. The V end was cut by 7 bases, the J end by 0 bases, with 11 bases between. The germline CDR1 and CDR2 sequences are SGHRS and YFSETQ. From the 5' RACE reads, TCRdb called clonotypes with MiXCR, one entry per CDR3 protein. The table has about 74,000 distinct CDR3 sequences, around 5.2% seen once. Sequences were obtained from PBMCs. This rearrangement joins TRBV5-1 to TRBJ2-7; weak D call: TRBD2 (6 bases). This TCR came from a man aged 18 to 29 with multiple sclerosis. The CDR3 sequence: CASAGGDSYEQYF. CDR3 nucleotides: TGCGCCAGCGCAGGAGGGGACTCCTACGAGCAGTACTTC.